A selection of T cell receptor beta chains follows, all from one sample in a study of HIV-infected children after antiretroviral therapy interruption. TCRdb passed the 3' RACE reads through MiXCR, listing each CDR3 protein once. The sample lists 15,000 to 17,000 distinct CDR3 sequences; more than 3% were seen once. The starting material was CD45RA+ CD4+ T cells from PBMCs, obtained from a donor given antiretroviral therapy, either interrupted or continuous. Source of these receptors: a child aged 2-17 years with HIV. Each CDR3 is given with its conserved first and last residue. A D gene is named only where the DNA matches it firmly. Size is omitted from some rows. Given values are once, few, many or a class for expanded clones.

d_call	v_call	clone_size	j_call	cdr3_nt	cdr3_aa
TRBD2	TRBV24-1	many	TRBJ2-1	TGTGCCACCAGTGTGCCGGGGGGTGTTGATGAGCAGTTCTTC	CATSVPGGVDEQFF
-	TRBV7-2	many	TRBJ1-1	TGTGCCAGCAGCCCCTTTAGAGCGGGCGAAGCTTTCTTT	CASSPFRAGEAFF
-	TRBV12-3/TRBV12-4	many	TRBJ1-2	TGTGCCAGCAGTTTAGGGAATGTCTATGGCTACACCTTC	CASSLGNVYGYTF
-	TRBV20-1	many	TRBJ1-1	TGCAGTGCTGGGGGTACTGAAGCTTTCTTT	CSAGGTEAFF
-	TRBV14	many	TRBJ1-1	TGTGCCAGCAGCCCGCTGGGGAACACTGAAGCTTTCTTT	CASSPLGNTEAFF
-	TRBV2	many	TRBJ2-7	TGTGCCAGCAGTGTGGGGTACGAGCAGTACTTC	CASSVGYEQYF
-	TRBV12-3/TRBV12-4	many	TRBJ2-5	TGTGCCAGCAGTTCGAGCGCTAGGGAGTCGATCGGGACCCAGTACTTC	CASSSSARESIGTQYF
-	TRBV2	many	TRBJ2-7	TGTGCCAGTTCTAGCTTCTCCTACGAGCAGTACTTC	CASSSFSYEQYF
-	TRBV12-3/TRBV12-4	many	TRBJ1-1	TGTGCCAGCAACGAAAGGGGTGAAGCTTTCTTT	CASNERGEAFF
-	TRBV20-1	many	TRBJ2-7	TGCAGTGCTAAGTCCAGCGGCTACGAGCAGCACTTC	CSAKSSGYEQHF
-	TRBV10-1	many	TRBJ1-6	TGCGCCAGTGCCGGGACTGCGAGCTCACCCCTCCACTTT	CASAGTASSPLHF
-	TRBV30	many	TRBJ2-7	TGTGCCTGGAGCGATTCCCCAGGCGGCCCCTACGAGCAGTACTTC	CAWSDSPGGPYEQYF
-	TRBV12-3/TRBV12-4	many	TRBJ2-7	TGTGCCAGCAGTTTTGGTAGGGCCTACGAGCAGTACTTC	CASSFGRAYEQYF
TRBD2	TRBV5-1	many	TRBJ2-7	TGCGCCAGCGCGAGCGGGGGGACTACCGAGCAGTACTTC	CASASGGTTEQYF
-	TRBV30	many	TRBJ2-1	TGTGCCTGGTCGAGGACGCTCGGTAACAATGAGCAGTTCTTC	CAWSRTLGNNEQFF
-	TRBV7-2	-	TRBJ2-1	TGTGCCAGCAGCTTAGTAATCCCATCAGCGCGTACCAATGAGCAGTTCTTC	CASSLVIPSARTNEQFF
TRBD1	TRBV27	medium-sized	TRBJ1-6	TGTGCCAGCGGTGAGAGACAGGGGGCGAGTTCACCCCTCCACTTT	CASGERQGASSPLHF
-	TRBV29-1	medium-sized	TRBJ1-1	TGCAGCGTTGGGGGGGGGATGGCGAACACTGAAGCTTTCTTT	CSVGGGMANTEAFF
-	TRBV6-1	medium-sized	TRBJ1-3	TGTGCCAGCAGAAATGGCCTCTCTGGAAACACCATATATTTT	CASRNGLSGNTIYF
TRBD1	TRBV18	many	TRBJ2-5	TGTGCCAGCTCACCCTTAGGGACAGATCAAGAGACCCAGTACTTC	CASSPLGTDQETQYF
TRBD1	TRBV2	many	TRBJ1-5	TGTGCCAGCAGCGCAGGACAGGGATATAACAACCAGGCTCCGCTTTTT	CASSAGQGYNNQAPLF
-	TRBV5-1	few	TRBJ2-1	TGCGCCAGCAGCTTGGACTACAATGAGCAGTTCTTC	CASSLDYNEQFF
TRBD1	TRBV12-3/TRBV12-4	many	TRBJ1-5	TGTGCCAGCAGTGGGGACAGGAACGTTCGATCGCCCCAGCATTTT	CASSGDRNVRSPQHF